The present TCR beta chain was sequenced within a study of vaccination effects on CD4 cells after COVID-19. Germline CDR1 KGHSH, CDR2 LQKENI. Between the trimmed V and J ends, which lost 6 bases and 6 bases, there was a span of 9 bases. The CDR3 loop spans 11 amino acids. Data came from immunoSEQ multiplex PCR; TCRdb stores just in-frame clones and leaves some out. The sample contains roughly 43,000 clones, about 74% of which appear only once. A remark on this clone: What it binds is not known.

Pools of viral peptides were used by the ViraFEST assay to expand antigen-specific CD4+ T cells ahead of sequencing. Following 10 days of culture, CD4+ T cells were isolated. Each participant received a vaccine that was either BNT162b2 or mRNA-1273, given as two doses. Sequenced material: CD4+ T cells from PBMCs cultured with HCoV-OC43 spike peptides, taken after COVID-19 vaccination. Regarding subset: HCoV-OC43 spike overlapping peptide pool stimulation. The clonotype comes from a human donor who received a COVID-19 vaccine. J is TRBJ2-7 and V is TRBV18; D might be TRBD1 or TRBD2, each matching 5 bases. CDR3 DNA sequence: TGTGCCAGCTCCGTTGGGGGCGAGCAGTACTTC. Residues: CASSVGGEQYF.